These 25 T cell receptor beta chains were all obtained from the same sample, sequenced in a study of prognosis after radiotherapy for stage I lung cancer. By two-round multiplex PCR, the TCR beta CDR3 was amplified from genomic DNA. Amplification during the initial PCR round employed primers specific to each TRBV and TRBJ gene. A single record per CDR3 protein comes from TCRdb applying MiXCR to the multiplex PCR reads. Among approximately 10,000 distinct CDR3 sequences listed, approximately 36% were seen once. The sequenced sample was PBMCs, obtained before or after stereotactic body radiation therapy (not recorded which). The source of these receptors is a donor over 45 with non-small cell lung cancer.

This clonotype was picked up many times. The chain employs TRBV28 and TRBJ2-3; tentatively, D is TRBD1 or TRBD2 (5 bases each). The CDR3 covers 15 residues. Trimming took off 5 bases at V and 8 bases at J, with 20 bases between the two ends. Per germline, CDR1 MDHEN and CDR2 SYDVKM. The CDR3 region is CASSHRRDLLVTQYF. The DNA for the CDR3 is TGTGCCAGCAGTCACCGCCGGGACCTTCTTGTTACGCAGTATTTT.

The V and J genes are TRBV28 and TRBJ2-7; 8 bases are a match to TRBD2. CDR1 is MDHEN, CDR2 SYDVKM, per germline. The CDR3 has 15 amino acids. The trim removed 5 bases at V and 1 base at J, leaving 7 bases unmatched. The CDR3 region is CASSQTSGGSYEQYF. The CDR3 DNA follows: TGTGCCAGCAGTCAAACTAGCGGAGGATCCTACGAGCAGTACTTC.

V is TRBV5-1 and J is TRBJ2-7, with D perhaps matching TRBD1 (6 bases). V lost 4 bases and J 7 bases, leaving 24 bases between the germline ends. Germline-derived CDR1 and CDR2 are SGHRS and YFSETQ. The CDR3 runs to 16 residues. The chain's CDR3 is CASSPQGSGATWEQYF. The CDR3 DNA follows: TGCGCCAGCAGCCCACAGGGAAGTGGGGCTACTTGGGAGCAGTACTTC.

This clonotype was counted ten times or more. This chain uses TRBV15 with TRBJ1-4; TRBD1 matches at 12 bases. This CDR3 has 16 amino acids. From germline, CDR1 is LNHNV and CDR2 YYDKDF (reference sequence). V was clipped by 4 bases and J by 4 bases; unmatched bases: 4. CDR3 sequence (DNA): TGTGCCACCAGCACCGGGACAGGGGGCGTTAATGAAAAACTGTTTTTT. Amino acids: CATSTGTGGVNEKLFF. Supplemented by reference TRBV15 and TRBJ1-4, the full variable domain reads DAMVIQNPRYQVTQFGKPVTLSCSQTLNHNVMYWYQQKSSQAPKLLFHYYDKDFNNEADTPDNFQSRRPNTSFCFLDIRSPGLGDTAMYLCATSTGTGGVNEKLFFGSGTQLSVL.

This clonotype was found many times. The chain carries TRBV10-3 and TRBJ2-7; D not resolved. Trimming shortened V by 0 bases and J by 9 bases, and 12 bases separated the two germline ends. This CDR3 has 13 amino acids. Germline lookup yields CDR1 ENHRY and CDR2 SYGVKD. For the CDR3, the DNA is TGTGCCATCAGTGAGTCTGGACGGTGGGCGCAGTACGTC. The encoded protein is CAISESGRWAQYV.

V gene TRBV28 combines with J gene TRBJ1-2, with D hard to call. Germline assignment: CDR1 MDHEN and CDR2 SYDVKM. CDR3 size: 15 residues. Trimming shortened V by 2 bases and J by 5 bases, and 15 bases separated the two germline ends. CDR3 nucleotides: TGTGCCAGCAGTTTAGGTGGCATGCGGCGTTATGGCTACACCTTC. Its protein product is CASSLGGMRRYGYTF.

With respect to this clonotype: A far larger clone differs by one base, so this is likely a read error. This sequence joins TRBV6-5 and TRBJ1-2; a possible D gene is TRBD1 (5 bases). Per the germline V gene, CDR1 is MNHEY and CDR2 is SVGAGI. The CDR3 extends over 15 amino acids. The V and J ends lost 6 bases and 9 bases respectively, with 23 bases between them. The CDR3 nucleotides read TGTGCCAGCAGGACTCCGGGACTCAAGGCCGACCGCTACACCTTC. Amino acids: CASRTPGLKADRYTF.

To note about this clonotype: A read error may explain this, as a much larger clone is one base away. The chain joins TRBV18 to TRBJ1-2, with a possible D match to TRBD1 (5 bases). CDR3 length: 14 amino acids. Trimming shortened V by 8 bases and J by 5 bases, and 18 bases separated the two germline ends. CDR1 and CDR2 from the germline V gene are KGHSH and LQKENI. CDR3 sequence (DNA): TGTGCCAGCCCCTGGGGGGACCCCCAGTATGGCTACACCTTC. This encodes CASPWGDPQYGYTF.

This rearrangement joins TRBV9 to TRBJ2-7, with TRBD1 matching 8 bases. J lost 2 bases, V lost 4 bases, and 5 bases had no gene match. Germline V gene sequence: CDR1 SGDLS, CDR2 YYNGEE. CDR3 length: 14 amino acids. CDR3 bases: TGTGCCAGCAGCCCGACAGGGGACCCCTACGAGCAGTACTTC. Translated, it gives CASSPTGDPYEQYF.

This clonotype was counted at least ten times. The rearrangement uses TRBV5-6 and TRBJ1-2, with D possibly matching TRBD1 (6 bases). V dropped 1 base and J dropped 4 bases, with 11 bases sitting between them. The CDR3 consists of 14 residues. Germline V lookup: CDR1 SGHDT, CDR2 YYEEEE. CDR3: CASSLQGLVYGYTF. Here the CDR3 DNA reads TGTGCCAGCAGCTTGCAGGGGCTAGTCTATGGCTACACCTTC.

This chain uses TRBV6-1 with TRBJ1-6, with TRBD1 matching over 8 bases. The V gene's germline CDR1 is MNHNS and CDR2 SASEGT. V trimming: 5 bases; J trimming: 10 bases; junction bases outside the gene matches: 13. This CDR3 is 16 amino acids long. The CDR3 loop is CASSNHGQGADSPLHF. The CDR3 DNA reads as TGTGCCAGCAGTAATCACGGGCAGGGGGCTGACTCACCCCTCCACTTT.

This chain's CDR3 is CASNPDPTGEQFF. CDR3 sequence (DNA): TGTGCCAGCAATCCGGACCCGACGGGTGAGCAGTTCTTC. This rearrangement joins TRBV6-2 or TRBV6-3 to TRBJ2-5; D gene ambiguous. TRBJ2-1 explains the end of the DNA better; the J call may be wrong. Germline CDR1 is MNHEY and CDR2 is SVGEGT. The CDR3 is 13 residues long.

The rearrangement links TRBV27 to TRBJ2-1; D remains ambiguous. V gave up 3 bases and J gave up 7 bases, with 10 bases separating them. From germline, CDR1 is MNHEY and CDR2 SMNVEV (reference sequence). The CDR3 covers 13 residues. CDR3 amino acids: CASSFAVLNEQFF. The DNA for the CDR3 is TGTGCCAGCAGTTTTGCGGTACTTAATGAGCAGTTCTTC.

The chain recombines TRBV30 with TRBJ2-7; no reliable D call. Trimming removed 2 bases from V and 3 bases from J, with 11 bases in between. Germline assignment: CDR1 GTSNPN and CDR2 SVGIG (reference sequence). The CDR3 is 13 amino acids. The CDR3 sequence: CAWSSGHDYEQYF. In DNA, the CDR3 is TGTGCCTGGAGTTCCGGGCACGACTACGAGCAGTACTTC.

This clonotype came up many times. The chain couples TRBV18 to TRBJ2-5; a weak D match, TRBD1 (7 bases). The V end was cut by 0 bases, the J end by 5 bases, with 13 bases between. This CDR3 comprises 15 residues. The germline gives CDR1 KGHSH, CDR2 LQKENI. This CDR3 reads CASSPPTSGGETQYF. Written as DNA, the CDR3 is TGTGCCAGCTCACCACCGACCTCAGGGGGGGAGACCCAGTACTTC.

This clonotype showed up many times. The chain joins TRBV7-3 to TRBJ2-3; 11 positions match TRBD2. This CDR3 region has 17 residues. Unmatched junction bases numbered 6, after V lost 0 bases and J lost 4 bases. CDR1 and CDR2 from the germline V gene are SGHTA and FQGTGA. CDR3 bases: TGTGCCAGCAGCTTAACGGGCTGGGGACTAGCGGCAGATACGCAGTATTTT. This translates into CASSLTGWGLAADTQYF.

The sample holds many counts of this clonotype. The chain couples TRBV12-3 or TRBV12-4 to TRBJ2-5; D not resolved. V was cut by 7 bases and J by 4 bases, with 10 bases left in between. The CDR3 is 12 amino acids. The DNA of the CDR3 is TGTGCCAGCACCCGATTACGAGAGACCCAGTACTTC. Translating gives CASTRLRETQYF.

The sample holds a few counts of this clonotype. CDR3 coding DNA: TGTGCCAGCAGCTTAGTACAGGGGGTCTACGAGCAGTACTTC. Its protein product is CASSLVQGVYEQYF. This chain uses TRBV7-6 with TRBJ2-7; the match to TRBD1 covers 8 bases. V was clipped by 1 base and J by 3 bases; unmatched bases: 2. The CDR3 spans 14 residues. The germline V gene has CDR1 SGHVS and CDR2 FNYEAQ. Full variable domain (outside the CDR3, taken from reference TRBV7-6 and TRBJ2-7): GAGVSQSPRYKVTKRGQDVALRCDPISGHVSLYWYRQALGQGPEFLTYFNYEAQQDKSGLPNDRFSAERPEGSISTLTIQRTEQRDSAMYRCASSLVQGVYEQYFGPGTRLTVT.

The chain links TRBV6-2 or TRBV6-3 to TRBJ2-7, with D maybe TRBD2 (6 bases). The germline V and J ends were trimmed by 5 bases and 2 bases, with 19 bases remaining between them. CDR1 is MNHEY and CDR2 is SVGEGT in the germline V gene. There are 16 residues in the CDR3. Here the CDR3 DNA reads TGTGCCAGCAGTACCCCGGCTAGCGTGGAACCCTACGAGCAGTACGTC. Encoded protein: CASSTPASVEPYEQYV.

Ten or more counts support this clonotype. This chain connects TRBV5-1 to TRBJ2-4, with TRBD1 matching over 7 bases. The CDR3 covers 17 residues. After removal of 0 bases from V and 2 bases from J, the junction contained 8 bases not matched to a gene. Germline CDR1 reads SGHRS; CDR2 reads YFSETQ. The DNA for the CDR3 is TGCGCCAGCAGCTTGGGGCGACAGGGTGTGTCCAAAAACATTCAGTACTTC. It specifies CASSLGRQGVSKNIQYF.

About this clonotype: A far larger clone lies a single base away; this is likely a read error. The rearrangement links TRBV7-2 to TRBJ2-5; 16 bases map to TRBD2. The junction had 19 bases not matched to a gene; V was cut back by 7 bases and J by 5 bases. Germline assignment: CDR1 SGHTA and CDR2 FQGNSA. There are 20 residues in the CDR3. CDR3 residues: CASNTQSGTSGRAWRETQYF. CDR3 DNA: TGTGCCAGCAACACGCAATCCGGGACTAGCGGGAGGGCATGGAGGGAGACCCAGTACTTC.

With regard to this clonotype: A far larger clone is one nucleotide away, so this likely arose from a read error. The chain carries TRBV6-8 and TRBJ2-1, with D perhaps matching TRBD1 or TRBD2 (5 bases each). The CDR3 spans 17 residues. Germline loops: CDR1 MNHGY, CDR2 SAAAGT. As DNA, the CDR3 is TGTGCCAGCAGCTCCCCCGGTGGGGGAAGCTCCTACAATCAGCAGTTCTTC. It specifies CASSSPGGGSSYNQQFF.

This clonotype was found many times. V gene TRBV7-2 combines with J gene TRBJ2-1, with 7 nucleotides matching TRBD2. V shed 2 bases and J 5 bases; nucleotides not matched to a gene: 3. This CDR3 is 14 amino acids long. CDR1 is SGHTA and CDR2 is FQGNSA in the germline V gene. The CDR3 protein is CASSLSGTHNEQFF. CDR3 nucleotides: TGTGCCAGCAGCTTAAGCGGGACCCACAATGAGCAGTTCTTC. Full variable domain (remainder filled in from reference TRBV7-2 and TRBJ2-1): GAGVSQSPSNKVTEKGKDVELRCDPISGHTALYWYRQSLGQGLEFLIYFQGNSAPDKSGLPSDRFSAERTGGSVSTLTIQRTQQEDSAVYLCASSLSGTHNEQFFGPGTRLTVL.

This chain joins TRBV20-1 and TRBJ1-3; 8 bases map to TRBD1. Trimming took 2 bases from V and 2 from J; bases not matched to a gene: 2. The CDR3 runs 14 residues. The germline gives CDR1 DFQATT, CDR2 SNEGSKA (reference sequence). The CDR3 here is CSARTRGPGNTIYF. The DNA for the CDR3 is TGCAGTGCTAGAACCAGGGGGCCTGGAAACACCATATATTTT.

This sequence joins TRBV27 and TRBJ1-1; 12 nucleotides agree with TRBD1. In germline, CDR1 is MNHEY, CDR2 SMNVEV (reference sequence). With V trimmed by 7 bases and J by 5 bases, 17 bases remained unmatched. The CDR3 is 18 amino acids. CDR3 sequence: CASKRGFWDRGQGTEAFF. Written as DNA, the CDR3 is TGTGCCAGCAAGCGGGGGTTTTGGGACAGGGGGCAGGGTACTGAAGCTTTCTTT.